This TCR beta chain was observed in a study of T cell responses to AZD1222 COVID-19 vaccine. Whole-study findings and limits: Repertoires in all cases were sampled only once the peak T cell response had passed. Among the donors, most were white British and more were female, and clonal diversity was possibly underestimated. Only 5 or 6 AZD1222 recipients tested seropositive at baseline. Targeting of unmutated variant regions was reportedly seen in nearly half of spike-specific TCRs.

Turning to this clone: The antigen remains undetermined.

Trimming left V 2 bases short and J 5 bases short, with 15 bases between. The CDR3 is made up of 16 amino acids. CDR1 is SGHDN and CDR2 is FVKESK in the germline V gene. Data came from immunoSEQ multiplex PCR; TCRdb stores just in-frame clones and leaves some out. Among roughly 97,000 clones listed, 70% to 90% were seen once. The sample consisted of peripheral blood, taken on day 0 of AZD1222 vaccination. The gene calls are TRBV14 and TRBJ1-4, with D tentatively TRBD1 (6 bases). The receptor was isolated from an adult in good health. The CDR3 sequence: CASSQRGGTKNEKLFF. The CDR3 nucleotides read TGTGCCAGCAGCCAAAGGGGGGGGACCAAAAATGAAAAACTGTTTTTT.